This T cell receptor beta chain was recovered during a study of beta chain features in type 1 diabetes (dated by TCRdb to between 2017 and 2018). Broadly, across the study: No differences in mean age, gender distribution, total cell number or subset yield were found between patients and healthy donors. A total of 107,917,701 sorted cells were examined across all samples, and RNA yield correlated strongly with the number of cells per subset. The study compared TCRB repertoires of sorted circulating CD4+ T cell subsets between recently diagnosed type 1 diabetes patients and matched healthy donors. Regulatory and stem cell-like memory subsets were isolated from only 8 patients and about eight healthy donors, whereas naive and central memory subsets came from all 30 or so donors. What the study reported, not specific to this receptor: Naive, central memory and regulatory TCRB repertoires appeared more similar among patients than among healthy donors. Type 1 diabetes patients showed a moderate but significant shortening of TCRB CDR3 length in all four CD4+ subsets. Patients with type 1 diabetes made fewer insertions and deleted more nucleotides at VDJ recombination sites, implying thymic rearrangement abnormalities. HLA sub-analyses involved small numbers of individuals, so any influence of HLA type on TCRB rearrangement remained unresolved. PCR might favor shorter templates, but patient and control samples were amplified and corrected together, so any skew would affect both groups equally. Because cDNA rather than genomic DNA was sequenced, highly expressing activated cells could have been over-represented, although no difference in activation and CD3 levels was found between groups.

On this clone itself: Its antigen target is currently unknown. No quality values exist for individual bases; no much larger clone is one base distant. Other DNA sequences in the sample encode the same CDR3.

The High Capacity cDNA Reverse Transcription Kit was used to reverse transcribe all of the isolated RNA, meaning that expressed TCRB transcripts were what got sequenced. Naive, central memory and regulatory T cell samples underwent deep immunoSEQ sequencing, averaging around 3.9 million total reads per sample. Sorted cells were lysed in RLT buffer, and RNA was extracted using DNase-treated RNeasy Micro or Mini kits according to cell number. Each cell subset was processed on its own to prevent cross-contamination, while patient and healthy donor samples were processed together. TCRB sequences were amplified from cDNA with the immunoSEQ multiplex PCR, producing 87-bp fragments spanning the CDR3 region. The amplicons were sequenced using the Illumina HiSeq platform. Per the original workflow: PCR bias was corrected computationally using synthetic template baselines, and reads within Hamming distance 2 were collapsed, with unmergeable singletons discarded. Reads were aligned against IMGT to assign V, D and J genes, CDR3 length and insertions or deletions at six rearrangement sites. Within each subset, clonotype counts were normalized to sorted cell number, and only after that were true diversity and Gini coefficients computed with the tcR R package. Repertoire sharing was quantified using the overlap coefficient calculated on TCRB nucleotide sequences. As a proxy for the pre-selection repertoire, out-of-frame TCRB sequences from naive cells were analyzed. TCRdb limited this immuneACCESS table to in-frame rearrangements with V and J called. A share of clones is missing; checked studies link under half to unresolved V genes, and the rest is unexplained. V and J calls and clone size come straight from that table; D and trimming were deduced from the DNA. The sample data list 970,000 or so clones, and roughly 15% of these were observed just once. The ten largest clones add up to 0.023% of the sample.

In the germline V gene (reference sequence), CDR1 corresponds to SEHNR and CDR2 to FQNEAQ. Trimming leaves V shorter by 3 bases and J shorter by 2 bases, with the junction holding 2 bases beyond the gene matches. Reading from cysteine to phenylalanine, the CDR3 counts 14 amino acids. Only the CDR3 DNA is retained, 42 bases long and in frame from the first base. Each donor gave one peripheral blood draw, averaging roughly 100 mL, which was collected into heparinised tubes. Using a panel that included CD45RO, CCR7, CD25, CD127, CD95 and CD27, naive, central memory, regulatory and stem cell-like memory CD4+ T cells were sorted on a BD FACSAria II. A purity above 98% was achieved for all sorted populations. PBMCs were isolated immediately by Lymphoprep density gradient centrifugation and stained directly without culture. To minimize batch effects, samples were stained and sorted in pairs, one healthy donor with one patient per experiment.

Recombination linked TRBV7-9 to TRBJ2-7; 9 middle bases align to TRBD1. The sequence derives from a woman aged 18 to 35 in good health. The sample comprised naive CD4+ T cells from blood. The cell subset or site label of this sample denotes: true naive CD4+ T cells. This receptor has the CDR3 CASSFGTGPYEQYF. The DNA sequence is TGTGCCAGCAGCTTTGGGACAGGGCCCTACGAGCAGTACTTC.